This entry describes one T cell receptor beta chain. Its antigen is currently not known. Base-call qualities are not available, and no considerably larger clone is one nucleotide away. This entry is derived from a study of blood T cell repertoires in COVID-19 (dated by TCRdb to 2020 to 2021). In terms of the full investigation: Collaborator samples came from the United States, Italy and Spain and covered acute and convalescent phases of COVID-19. The material from the prospective study consisted of cDNA or gDNA derived from T cells, B-cell-depleted T cells, or PBMCs. The dataset comprised deeply sampled blood TCRbeta repertoires from subjects exposed to, actively infected with, or recovered from COVID-19. A freely available public database, intended as a resource for researchers studying the immune response to SARS-CoV-2, is where the repertoires were released. The samples were drawn from two sources: the first 160 participants of the ongoing ImmuneRACE study, and 1,200 or so subjects contributed by 6 global collaborators. Nearly every sample came with metadata listing a de-identified subject ID, COVID-19 status, age in years and sex. Where HLA class I and class II types were available, the types were taken from metadata supplied by the sample provider, not from assay-based typing.

Compared with germline, V lacks 3 bases and J lacks 1 base; bases without a gene match: 1. Including cysteine and phenylalanine, the CDR3 has 16 amino acids. The sequence is cut down to CDR3 DNA, 48 bases in frame from base 1. Taken from the germline V gene, the CDR1 and CDR2 loops are KGHSH and LQKENI. One collaborating source in Seattle enrolled patients during active infection and followed them longitudinally through the course of disease. The collaborating institutions used their own protocols to collect whole blood in K2EDTA tubes. Collaborator samples were shipped for TCRbeta analysis as frozen whole blood, isolated PBMCs, or DNA extracted from either sample type. TCRbeta CDR3 regions were amplified from genomic DNA using the immunoSEQ Assay, a bias-controlled multiplex PCR. The paper's processing steps were these. The number of nucleated cells in each sample was estimated from the amplification of reference gene primers within the assay. To quantify the absolute abundance of each unique TCRbeta CDR3 rearrangement, sequence reads were collapsed and filtered. For each sample, productive Simpson clonality was calculated by taking the square root of Simpson's diversity index across productive rearrangements. TCRdb re-hosts the immuneACCESS table, in-frame sequences only. Its copies lack some clones; in the studies checked, an unresolved V gene accounts for under half of them, and the cause for the rest is not known. That table is the source of V, J and clone size, and D and trimming were worked out from the DNA. Recorded for this sample are about 210,000 clones; approximately 80% of them occurred a single time. The ten largest clones represent roughly 7.6% of the sample.

Findings and caveats that apply to the study as a whole: Clinical and demographic metadata were provided uncurated, with the amount varying by source and participant.

The sequencing sample was made of peripheral blood. This sequence uses TRBV18 and TRBJ2-2, and TRBD2 matches 11 of the central bases. The TCR was taken from a woman over 75 with COVID-19, enrolled during active disease. The nucleotides are TGTGCCAGCTCACCCGGACTAGCGGGGAACACCGGGGAGCTGTTTTTT. It translates to CASSPGLAGNTGELFF.